The clone carrying this TCR beta chain was seen ten or more times. Since the library was made to target alpha chains, this beta chain is a stray read and its abundance is not meaningful. Time point: blood taken at disease recurrence. Extraction of whole RNA from tumor, nontumor lung or frozen PBMC preceded unsorted sequencing. The library protocol tagged each TCR cDNA with a unique molecular identifier. TCRdb called the 5' RACE reads again in MiXCR, with one record for every CDR3 protein. The sample yields 9,000 or so distinct CDR3 sequences, around 3.9% seen once. The CDR3 spans 16 residues. Trimming removed 6 bases from V and 5 bases from J; junction bases left unmatched: 7. Germline loops: CDR1 MDHEN, CDR2 SYDVKM. The data were taken from a study of spatial heterogeneity in lung cancer.

The material sequenced was PBMCs, taken at recurrence. The chain employs TRBV28 and TRBJ2-5; 15 positions match TRBD2. The TCR was taken from a female donor with early-stage non-small cell lung cancer. CDR3 DNA sequence: TGTGCCAGCAGATCGGGACTAGCGGGGGGTTACGAGACCCAGTACTTC. Protein: CASRSGLAGGYETQYF.